The 23 T cell receptor beta chains below all came from one sample that was sequenced in a study of T cell responses to AZD1222 COVID-19 vaccine. Sequenced by immunoSEQ multiplex PCR; TCRdb stores in-frame clones only, minus some. This sample yields about 110,000 clones, of which approximately 92% are seen a single time; 2% to 3% belongs to the top ten. Sequences were derived from peripheral blood, sampled 28 days after the second AZD1222 dose. These receptors all come from an adult who received the AZD1222 COVID-19 vaccine.

The chain carries TRBV10-3 and TRBJ2-2; D is undetermined. The CDR3 contains 15 residues. V lost 0 bases and J lost 4, with 9 bases in between. Germline-derived CDR1 and CDR2 are ENHRY and SYGVKD. The CDR3 region has the DNA TGTGCCATCAGTGAGTCCTTATCCCCCACCGGGGAGCTGTTTTTT. Its translation is CAISESLSPTGELFF.

The chain employs TRBV3-1 (or the pseudogene TRBV3-2) and TRBJ1-2; TRBD1 matches 7 bases. J was trimmed by 8 bases and V by 1 base; bases with no gene match: 10. Germline loops: CDR1 LGHDT, CDR2 YNNKEL (reference sequence). The CDR3 length is 15 residues. The CDR3 is CASSQVRQGPGGYTF. The CDR3 DNA reads TGTGCCAGCAGCCAAGTGAGACAGGGACCGGGGGGCTACACCTTC.

This sequence joins TRBV6-2 or TRBV6-3 and TRBJ1-5; 7 nucleotides line up with TRBD1. This CDR3 has 17 amino acids. V shed 2 bases, J shed 4 bases, and the junction held 11 bases outside the gene matches. Germline CDR1 MNHEY, CDR2 SVGEGT. CDR3 residues: CASSYGIDRVGNQPQHF. CDR3 nucleotides: TGTGCCAGCAGTTACGGGATCGACAGGGTCGGAAATCAGCCCCAGCATTTT.

The chain couples TRBV28 to TRBJ1-1; 8 bases match TRBD1. There are 15 residues in the CDR3. Germline lookup yields CDR1 MDHEN and CDR2 SYDVKM. The V and J ends lost 2 bases and 1 base, in that order; junction bases with no gene match: 3. As DNA, the CDR3 is TGTGCCAGCAGTTTAGGACAGGGACAGAACACTGAAGCTTTCTTT. Amino acid sequence: CASSLGQGQNTEAFF.

The genes are TRBV25-1 and TRBJ1-4; TRBD1 is a possible D gene (5 bases). V was trimmed by 10 bases and J by 2 bases, leaving 11 bases between them. Germline V lookup: CDR1 MGHDK, CDR2 SYGVNS. CDR3 size: 13 residues. Here the CDR3 reads CATGGETNEKLFF. DNA of the CDR3: TGTGCCACCGGGGGTGAGACTAATGAAAAACTGTTTTTT.

This chain's CDR3 is CASSQGGNTGELFF. The CDR3 DNA reads TGTGCCAGCAGCCAAGGAGGGAACACCGGGGAGCTGTTTTTT. The chain has TRBV3-1 (or the pseudogene TRBV3-2) and TRBJ2-2; the D is unclear. The V and J ends lost 1 base and 1 base respectively, with 4 bases between them. The CDR3 has 14 amino acids. CDR1 LGHDT and CDR2 YNNKEL come from the germline V gene (reference sequence).

This chain joins TRBV19 and TRBJ1-1; 7 bases are shared with TRBD1. The trim removed 6 bases at V and 2 bases at J, leaving 6 bases unmatched. The V gene's germline CDR1 is LNHDA and CDR2 SQIVND (reference sequence). The CDR3 extends over 14 amino acids. The CDR3 here is CASSTGTVNTEAFF. The CDR3 coding sequence is TGTGCCAGTAGCACCGGGACAGTTAACACTGAAGCTTTCTTT.

J is TRBJ2-2 and V is TRBV27, with D uncertain. V lost 5 bases, J lost 6 bases, and 16 bases lay in between. The CDR3 consists of 15 residues. Germline CDR1 reads MNHEY; CDR2 reads SMNVEV (reference sequence). Written as DNA, the CDR3 is TGTGCCAGCAGTCCTGGTTCGGGCTGGGCCGGGGAGCTGTTTTTT. Its protein is CASSPGSGWAGELFF.

The genes are TRBV28 and TRBJ1-6; unclear D gene. Trimming took off 5 bases at V and 8 bases at J, with 7 bases between the two ends. The CDR3 extends over 12 amino acids. Germline V CDR1 and CDR2: MDHEN, SYDVKM. The CDR3 DNA reads TGTGCCAGCAGTCCTATCGATTCACCCCTCCACTTT. It encodes CASSPIDSPLHF.

Note on this clone: The same CDR3 is also encoded by other DNA sequences in this sample. The rearrangement joins TRBV2 to TRBJ2-7; D unresolved. This CDR3 is built from 11 residues. Germline CDR1 SNHLY, CDR2 FYNNEI. Trimming left V 2 bases short and J 5 bases short, with 4 bases between. DNA for the CDR3: TGTGCCAGCAGTGAAAACGACGAGCAGTACTTC. Amino acids: CASSENDEQYF. Looking up the rest from reference TRBV2 and TRBJ2-7 gives the full variable domain: EPEVTQTPSHQVTQMGQEVILRCVPISNHLYFYWYRQILGQKVEFLVSFYNNEISEKSEIFDDQFSVERPDGSNFTLKIRSTKLEDSAMYFCASSENDEQYFGPGTRLTVT.

V is TRBV6-6 and J is TRBJ2-2, with TRBD2 as a possible D gene (5 bases). Germline V gives CDR1 MNHNY, CDR2 SVGAGI (reference sequence). The CDR3 spans 15 residues. The ends were cut back, 6 bases at V and 3 bases at J, with 14 bases in the middle. The CDR3 sequence: CASSPPVGDTGELFF. CDR3 DNA: TGTGCCAGCAGCCCCCCGGTGGGAGACACCGGGGAGCTGTTTTTT.

The V call is TRBV6-2 or TRBV6-3, the J call TRBJ1-4; 7 nucleotides agree with TRBD1. This CDR3 has 15 residues. The germline CDR1 and CDR2 sequences are MNHEY and SVGEGT. V lost 5 bases and J lost 1; bases outside the gene matches: 4. The CDR3 here is CASSPTGRTNEKLFF. For the CDR3, the DNA is TGTGCCAGCAGTCCGACAGGGAGAACTAATGAAAAACTGTTTTTT.

The V and J genes are TRBV18 and TRBJ1-5, with 12 nucleotides matching TRBD1. There are 14 residues in the CDR3. Per the germline V gene, CDR1 is KGHSH and CDR2 is LQKENI. The junction had 1 base not matched to a gene; V was cut back by 3 bases and J by 7 bases. The chain's CDR3 is CASSPGTGGQPQHF. The CDR3 DNA follows: TGTGCCAGCTCACCGGGGACAGGGGGCCAGCCCCAGCATTTT.

The chain uses TRBV5-4 and TRBJ2-2; D is tentatively TRBD1 or TRBD2 (5 bases each). Between the trimmed V and J ends, which lost 0 bases and 3 bases, there was a span of 12 bases. Per germline, CDR1 SGHNT and CDR2 YYREEE (reference sequence). The CDR3 runs 16 residues. CDR3 amino acids: CASSLVSGRYTGELFF. The DNA for the CDR3 is TGTGCCAGCAGCTTGGTGTCGGGACGCTACACCGGGGAGCTGTTTTTT.

The J gene is TRBJ2-2, the V gene TRBV19; 9 nucleotides agree with TRBD1. Germline-derived CDR1 and CDR2 are LNHDA and SQIVND (reference sequence). Losses at the gene ends were 3 bases for V and 1 base for J; bases not matched to a gene: 3. This CDR3 spans 16 amino acids. The CDR3 nucleotides read TGTGCCAGTAGTATCATGGGACAGGGGAACACCGGGGAGCTGTTTTTT. It translates to CASSIMGQGNTGELFF. The complete variable domain, with remaining parts taken from reference TRBV19 and TRBJ2-2, reads DGGITQSPKYLFRKEGQNVTLSCEQNLNHDAMYWYRQDPGQGLRLIYYSQIVNDFQKGDIAEGYSVSREKKESFPLTVTSAQKNPTAFYLCASSIMGQGNTGELFFGEGSRLTVL.

The V call is TRBV7-2, the J call TRBJ2-7, with 7 bases matching TRBD1. Germline V lookup: CDR1 SGHTA, CDR2 FQGNSA. V was pared by 3 bases and J by 3 bases, with 8 bases of the junction left unmatched. The CDR3 has 15 residues. The CDR3 loop is CASSFAGTEGYEQYF. CDR3 nucleotide sequence: TGTGCCAGCAGCTTCGCTGGGACAGAGGGCTACGAGCAGTACTTC.

This clone was found once. The gene calls are TRBV5-4 and TRBJ2-2; D unclear. The CDR3 runs 15 residues. Per the germline V gene, CDR1 is SGHNT and CDR2 is YYREEE (reference sequence). V dropped 0 bases and J dropped 4 bases, with 10 bases sitting between them. DNA of the CDR3: TGTGCCAGCAGCTTGGGAGTTCGGGTCACCGGGGAGCTGTTTTTT. It yields the protein CASSLGVRVTGELFF.

The chain is built from TRBV6-1 and TRBJ1-1, with D possibly being TRBD1 (6 bases). V gave up 2 bases and J gave up 1 base, with 14 bases separating them. CDR3 length: 16 amino acids. Germline-derived CDR1 and CDR2 are MNHNS and SASEGT. CDR3 DNA sequence: TGTGCCAGCAGTGAAAGGGCAGGGGTAGGGAACACTGAAGCTTTCTTT. Amino acids: CASSERAGVGNTEAFF.

The chain joins TRBV12-5 to TRBJ2-7; D is tentatively TRBD1 or TRBD2 (5 bases each). V gave up 0 bases and J gave up 0 bases, with 18 bases separating them. The CDR3 is made up of 18 amino acids. Germline V gene sequence: CDR1 LGHNT, CDR2 FRNRAP. DNA for the CDR3: TGTGCTAGTGGTTTGGTGCCCAAACAGGCGGGTCCCTCCTACGAGCAGTACTTC. Translated: CASGLVPKQAGPSYEQYF.

This chain joins TRBV10-3 and TRBJ1-2; tentatively, D is TRBD1 (6 bases). Trimming left V 4 bases short and J 4 bases short, with 13 bases between. Germline CDR1 ENHRY, CDR2 SYGVKD. This CDR3 comprises 14 residues. In DNA, the CDR3 is TGTGCCATCAGTGGAAGTGACAGGCCCTATGGCTACACCTTC. This encodes CAISGSDRPYGYTF.

This clone was seen once. This chain connects TRBV7-9 to TRBJ1-2; no definite D call. The CDR3 spans 14 residues. The germline V gene encodes CDR1 SEHNR and CDR2 FQNEAQ (reference sequence). Trimming cost V 5 bases and J 7 bases, with 17 bases left between them. The CDR3 sequence is CASSHAFGVVGYTF. The CDR3 bases are TGTGCCAGCAGCCACGCATTTGGGGTGGTTGGCTACACCTTC.

This chain links TRBV4-3 with TRBJ2-3, with D unclear. Germline V lookup: CDR1 LGHNA, CDR2 YSLEER. Trimming stripped 3 bases from V and 3 bases from J, with 7 bases between. This CDR3 has 13 amino acids. CDR3 residues: CASSHASTDTQYF. CDR3 in DNA: TGCGCCAGCAGCCATGCATCGACAGATACGCAGTATTTT.

The V and J genes are TRBV3-1 (or the pseudogene TRBV3-2) and TRBJ2-5, with D unclear. This CDR3 has 15 residues. V was cut by 3 bases and J by 0 bases, with 11 bases left in between. Germline V gives CDR1 LGHDT, CDR2 YNNKEL (reference sequence). The CDR3 coding sequence is TGTGCCAGCAGCCAGGGCACACGGAACCAAGAGACCCAGTACTTC. Translating it yields CASSQGTRNQETQYF.